This T cell receptor (beta chain) was retrieved from a study of cytomegalovirus exposure and HLA in healthy donors. In the PCR, 60 Vbeta and 13 Jbeta primers were used. This table comes from immunoSEQ multiplex PCR, and its TCRdb copy is limited to in-frame clones, with some not included. The sample lists over 100,000 clones, roughly 73% occurring once. Germline assignment: CDR1 LNHNV and CDR2 YYDKDF (reference sequence). CDR3 size: 14 residues. Trimming took 0 bases from V and 3 from J, leaving 8 bases between them. The genes are TRBV15 and TRBJ1-1; tentative D call: TRBD1 (5 bases). Sequenced: PBMCs. This receptor was obtained from a woman aged 30 to 39 in good health and CMV-seronegative. CDR3: CATSRELGHTEAFF. The DNA for the CDR3 is TGTGCCACCAGCAGAGAGCTGGGGCACACTGAAGCTTTCTTT.